The 12 T cell receptor beta chains given below trace back to one sample, sequenced in a study of T cells in localized non-small cell lung cancer. The data were produced by immunoSEQ multiplex PCR, yet TCRdb's version contains in-frame clones alone and is incomplete. Here the sample spans fewer than 90,000 clones, approximately 85% being singletons. The sample consisted of peripheral blood, taken before any cancer treatment. The receptor source for this set is a man aged 40 to 70 with stage I lung adenocarcinoma.

The V call is TRBV27, the J call TRBJ1-1, with D possibly being TRBD1 (6 bases). Trimming pared 4 bases from V and 4 bases from J, leaving 16 bases between. Germline V gene lookup returns CDR1 MNHEY and CDR2 SMNVEV (reference sequence). The CDR3 length is 15 residues. The chain's CDR3 is CASSSGFPGATEAFF. In nucleotides, the CDR3 is TGTGCCAGCAGTTCAGGTTTTCCAGGGGCCACTGAAGCTTTCTTT.

The chain employs TRBV6-6 and TRBJ1-5, with D possibly matching TRBD1 (5 bases). CDR1 MNHNY and CDR2 SVGAGI come from the germline V gene (reference sequence). Between the trimmed V and J ends, which lost 5 bases and 1 base, there was a span of 6 bases. The CDR3 spans 13 residues. The CDR3 is CASSRQSNQPQHF. Here the CDR3 DNA reads TGTGCCAGCAGTCGACAGAGCAATCAGCCCCAGCATTTT.

Only a few counts were recorded for this clone. This same CDR3 is encoded by further DNA sequences in the sample. V usage is TRBV4-1 and J usage is TRBJ2-1; 9 bases match TRBD2. Germline loops: CDR1 MGHRA, CDR2 YSYEKL. Germline trimming cut 0 bases from V and 5 bases from J; bases unmatched to any gene: 11. The CDR3 is 18 amino acids. In DNA form, the CDR3 reads TGCGCCAGCAGCCAAGATCCGCGGGCAGCGGGGGGCCACAATGAGCAGTTCTTC. It specifies CASSQDPRAAGGHNEQFF.

This chain connects TRBV30 to TRBJ2-7; D remains unclear. The CDR3 has 15 amino acids. V was clipped by 2 bases and J by 1 base, with 15 bases between them. The germline gives CDR1 GTSNPN, CDR2 SVGIG (reference sequence). The CDR3 spells CAWSRPVTISYEQYF. The CDR3 DNA reads as TGTGCCTGGAGTCGTCCGGTAACTATTTCCTACGAGCAGTACTTC.

The genes are TRBV28 and TRBJ2-7; D is perhaps TRBD1 (6 bases). The length of the CDR3 is 14 residues. The V end was cut by 6 bases, the J end by 4 bases, with 16 bases between. Per the germline V gene, CDR1 is MDHEN and CDR2 is SYDVKM. In DNA, the CDR3 is TGTGCCAGCAGAACGCCGGGACAACTATACGAGCAGTACTTC. Its protein product is CASRTPGQLYEQYF.

The rearrangement uses TRBV4-1 and TRBJ1-4, with 9 nucleotides matching TRBD1. The germline gives CDR1 MGHRA, CDR2 YSYEKL. This CDR3 comprises 14 residues. Trimming at V came to 4 bases and at J to 4 bases, leaving 1 base not matched to a gene. CDR3 protein: CASSRDRVNEKLFF. In DNA, the CDR3 is TGCGCCAGCAGCCGGGACAGGGTTAATGAAAAACTGTTTTTT.

This clone showed up just once. A read error may produce the germline difference seen at one junction end. The V and J genes are TRBV30 and TRBJ2-5; maybe TRBD1 (6 bases). This CDR3 contains 12 residues. Germline assignment: CDR1 GTSNPN and CDR2 SVGIG (reference sequence). The DNA of the CDR3 is TGTGCCTGGCGGACAGCCTCAGAGGCCCAGTACTTC. Residues: CAWRTASEAQYF.

The chain employs TRBV28 and TRBJ1-2, with D perhaps matching TRBD1 (5 bases). The germline gives CDR1 MDHEN, CDR2 SYDVKM. Trimming shortened V by 3 bases and J by 6 bases, and 8 bases separated the two germline ends. The CDR3 totals 12 residues. The CDR3: CASSLPGDGYTF. The CDR3 region has the DNA TGTGCCAGCAGTTTGCCGGGGGATGGCTACACCTTC.

This clone was observed a single time. The rearrangement links TRBV27 to TRBJ2-1, with D possibly TRBD1 on 6 matching bases. CDR3 length equals 16 residues. V was clipped by 5 bases and J by 0 bases, with 14 bases between them. The germline gives CDR1 MNHEY, CDR2 SMNVEV (reference sequence). The CDR3 here is CASSHGQSRSYNEQFF. The CDR3 DNA is TGTGCCAGCAGTCATGGACAGTCTCGCTCCTACAATGAGCAGTTCTTC.

This clone was observed a single time. V gene TRBV7-3 combines with J gene TRBJ2-7; the D gene is possibly TRBD1 (5 bases). The V end lost 3 bases, the J end lost 7 bases, and 16 bases lay between the germline ends. This CDR3 comprises 14 residues. Germline-derived CDR1 and CDR2 are SGHTA and FQGTGA. CDR3 loop: CASSLSPGITEQYF. The CDR3 DNA reads as TGTGCCAGCAGCTTGAGTCCAGGGATTACAGAGCAGTACTTC.

The V gene is TRBV19, the J gene TRBJ2-7, with D tentatively TRBD2 (6 bases). Germline V gene data show CDR1 as LNHDA and CDR2 as SQIVND (reference sequence). Trimming stripped 5 bases from V and 4 bases from J, with 21 bases between. The CDR3 is 16 amino acids. As DNA, the CDR3 is TGTGCCAGTAGTTCCCGCAGCCGGGGGTCGCTTTACGAGCAGTACTTC. Protein sequence: CASSSRSRGSLYEQYF.

The rearrangement joins TRBV25-1 to TRBJ1-2, with D unclear. The CDR3 has 16 amino acids. Trimming removed 6 bases from V and 4 bases from J, with 21 bases in between. Per germline, CDR1 MGHDK and CDR2 SYGVNS. CDR3 region: CASSGDGRSSTYGYTF. CDR3 DNA sequence: TGTGCCAGCAGCGGGGATGGCAGGAGTTCAACCTATGGCTACACCTTC.